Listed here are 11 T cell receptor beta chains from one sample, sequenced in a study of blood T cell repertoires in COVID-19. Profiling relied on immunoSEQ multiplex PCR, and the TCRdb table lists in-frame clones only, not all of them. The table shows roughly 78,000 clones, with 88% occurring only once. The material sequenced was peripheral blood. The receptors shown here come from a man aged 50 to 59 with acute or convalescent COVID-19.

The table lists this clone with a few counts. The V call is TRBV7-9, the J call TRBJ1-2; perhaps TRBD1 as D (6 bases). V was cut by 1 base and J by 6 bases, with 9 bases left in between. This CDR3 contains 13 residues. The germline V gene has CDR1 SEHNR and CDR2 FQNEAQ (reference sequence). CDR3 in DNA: TGTGCCAGCAGCTTAGGAAGGGGGAATGGCTACACCTTC. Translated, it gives CASSLGRGNGYTF.

CDR3 amino acids: CASSQAGTANTGELFF. The CDR3 nucleotides are TGTGCCAGCAGCCAAGCCGGGACAGCGAACACCGGGGAGCTGTTTTTT. The genes are TRBV3-1 (or the pseudogene TRBV3-2) and TRBJ2-2, with TRBD1 matching over 7 bases. The CDR3 length is 16 residues. The ends lost 1 base at V and 0 bases at J; junction bases unmatched: 2. Germline lookup yields CDR1 LGHDT and CDR2 YNNKEL (reference sequence).

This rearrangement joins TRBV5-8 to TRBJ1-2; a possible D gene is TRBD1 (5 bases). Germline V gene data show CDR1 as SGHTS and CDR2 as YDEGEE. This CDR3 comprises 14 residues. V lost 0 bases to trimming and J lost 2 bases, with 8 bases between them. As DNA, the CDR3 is TGTGCCAGCAGCTTGGTCAGGGTCAACTATGGCTACACCTTC. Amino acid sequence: CASSLVRVNYGYTF.

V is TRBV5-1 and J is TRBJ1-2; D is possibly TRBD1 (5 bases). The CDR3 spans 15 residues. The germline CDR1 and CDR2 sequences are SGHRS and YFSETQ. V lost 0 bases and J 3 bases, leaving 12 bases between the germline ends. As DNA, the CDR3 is TGCGCCAGCAGCTTGGTCGGGGGGAAGGACTATGGCTACACCTTC. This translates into CASSLVGGKDYGYTF.

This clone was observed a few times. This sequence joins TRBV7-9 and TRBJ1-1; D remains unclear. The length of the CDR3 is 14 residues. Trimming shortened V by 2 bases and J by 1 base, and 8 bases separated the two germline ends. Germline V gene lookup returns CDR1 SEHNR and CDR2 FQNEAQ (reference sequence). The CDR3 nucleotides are TGTGCCAGCAGCTTAACGGGGAGGAACACTGAAGCTTTCTTT. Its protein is CASSLTGRNTEAFF.

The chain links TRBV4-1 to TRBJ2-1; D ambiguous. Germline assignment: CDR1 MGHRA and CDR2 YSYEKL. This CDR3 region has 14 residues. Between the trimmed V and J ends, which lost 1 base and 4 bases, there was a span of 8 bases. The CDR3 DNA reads TGCGCCAGCAGCCAAGCAGGTGATTACAATGAGCAGTTCTTC. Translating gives CASSQAGDYNEQFF.

For the CDR3, the DNA is TGTGCCAGCAGCTTAGGACATGGGGGCACCCTCTCCTACGAGCAGTACTTC. Translated: CASSLGHGGTLSYEQYF. The chain employs TRBV11-2 and TRBJ2-7, with a weak D call TRBD1 (6 bases). This CDR3 comprises 17 residues. V was clipped by 1 base and J by 0 bases, with 16 bases between them. Looked up from germline, CDR1 is SGHAT and CDR2 is FQNNGV.

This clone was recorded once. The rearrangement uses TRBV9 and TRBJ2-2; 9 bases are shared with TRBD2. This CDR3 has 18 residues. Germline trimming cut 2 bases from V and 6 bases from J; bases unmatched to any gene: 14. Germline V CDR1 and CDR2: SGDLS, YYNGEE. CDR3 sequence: CASSVGGGAWAGAGELFF. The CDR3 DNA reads TGTGCCAGCAGCGTTGGCGGGGGGGCCTGGGCAGGCGCCGGGGAGCTGTTTTTT.

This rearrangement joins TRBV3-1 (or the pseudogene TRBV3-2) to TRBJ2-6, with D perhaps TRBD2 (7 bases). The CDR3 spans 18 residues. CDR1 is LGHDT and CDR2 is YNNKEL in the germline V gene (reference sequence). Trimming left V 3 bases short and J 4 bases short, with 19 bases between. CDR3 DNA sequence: TGTGCCAGCAGCCACGGGGGGCCTCGTGGAACCGGGGCCAACGTCCTGACTTTC. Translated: CASSHGGPRGTGANVLTF.

CDR3 sequence reads: CSVDLGARYGYTF. DNA for the CDR3: TGCAGCGTTGATCTGGGGGCGAGATATGGCTACACCTTC. The chain links TRBV29-1 to TRBJ1-2; a weak D match, TRBD1 (6 bases). From germline, CDR1 is SQVTM and CDR2 ANQGSEA. There are 13 residues in the CDR3. Trimming stripped 3 bases from V and 5 bases from J, with 13 bases between.

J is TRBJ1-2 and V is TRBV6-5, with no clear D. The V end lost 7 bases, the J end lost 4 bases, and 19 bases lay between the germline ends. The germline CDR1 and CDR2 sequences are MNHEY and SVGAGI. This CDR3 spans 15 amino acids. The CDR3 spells CASISLSTVPYGYTF. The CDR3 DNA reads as TGTGCCAGCATTTCCTTGAGCACAGTACCCTATGGCTACACCTTC.